Shown below are 20 T cell receptor beta chains from a single sample sequenced in a study of blood T cell repertoires in COVID-19. The assay was immunoSEQ multiplex PCR, and TCRdb's table has in-frame clones only and misses some. In the table there are a few hundred thousand clones, about 91% of which are singletons. Sequences were obtained from peripheral blood. The source is a woman aged 25 to 39 who had recovered from COVID-19.

The chain joins TRBV6-2 or TRBV6-3 to TRBJ1-6, with unresolved D. The CDR3 totals 12 residues. V shed 4 bases and J shed 13 bases, with 11 bases lying between them. CDR1 is MNHEY, CDR2 SVGEGT, per germline. CDR3 DNA sequence: TGTGCCAGCAGTTCAACCGACTCTCCCCTCCACTTT. This sequence encodes CASSSTDSPLHF.

V and J are TRBV3-1 (or the pseudogene TRBV3-2) and TRBJ1-6; possible D gene TRBD1, 6 bases. This CDR3 has 15 amino acids. V gave up 4 bases and J gave up 8 bases, with 15 bases separating them. The V gene's germline CDR1 is LGHDT and CDR2 YNNKEL (reference sequence). CDR3 amino acids: CASSRRTGSDSPLHF. The CDR3 DNA reads as TGTGCCAGCAGCCGGCGCACAGGGTCGGATTCACCCCTCCACTTT.

The chain employs TRBV7-3 and TRBJ2-3, with 14 bases identical to TRBD2. Germline lookup yields CDR1 SGHTA and CDR2 FQGTGA. The V and J ends lost 5 bases and 2 bases, in that order; junction bases with no gene match: 6. The CDR3 sequence is 17 residues long. For the CDR3, the DNA is TGTGCCAGCAGCCGACTAGCGGGGGGGCCTGACACAGATACGCAGTATTTT. Translating it yields CASSRLAGGPDTDTQYF. Variable domain in full (rest from reference TRBV7-3 and TRBJ2-3): GAGVSQTPSNKVTEKGKYVELRCDPISGHTALYWYRQSLGQGPEFLIYFQGTGAADDSGLPNDRFFAVRPEGSVSTLKIQRTERGDSAVYLCASSRLAGGPDTDTQYFGPGTRLTVL.

This rearrangement joins TRBV7-2 to TRBJ1-1, with 10 bases matching TRBD1. The CDR3 is 14 amino acids. Per the germline V gene, CDR1 is SGHTA and CDR2 is FQGNSA. The trim removed 3 bases at V and 9 bases at J, leaving 7 bases unmatched. The CDR3 nucleotides are TGTGCCAGCAGCTTCGCCGGGACAGGGGACCAAGCTTTCTTT. This gives the protein CASSFAGTGDQAFF.

The rearrangement links TRBV4-1 to TRBJ2-1, with 7 bases matching TRBD1. Germline V gene data show CDR1 as MGHRA and CDR2 as YSYEKL. The CDR3 is 15 amino acids. J gave up 4 bases and V 3 bases, and 6 bases lay outside the gene matches. CDR3 in DNA: TGCGCCAGCAGCCAGCAGACAGGGCTATACAATGAGCAGTTCTTC. As protein: CASSQQTGLYNEQFF.

V usage is TRBV28 and J usage is TRBJ1-5, with TRBD1 as a possible D gene (6 bases). The CDR3 contains 16 residues. Trimming took off 7 bases at V and 2 bases at J, with 18 bases between the two ends. From germline, CDR1 is MDHEN and CDR2 SYDVKM. CDR3 bases: TGTGCCAGCAATATACATCAGGGGTTGGGCAATCAGCCCCAGCATTTT. This encodes CASNIHQGLGNQPQHF.

V gene TRBV4-1 combines with J gene TRBJ1-1; 8 bases align to TRBD1. Unmatched junction bases numbered 10, after V lost 0 bases and J lost 10 bases. Germline assignment: CDR1 MGHRA and CDR2 YSYEKL. The CDR3 is 15 amino acids. The CDR3 region has the DNA TGCGCCAGCAGCCAAGATCATCAGGGGGCTCGAGGAGCTTTCTTT. Its translation is CASSQDHQGARGAFF.

This clone appeared a few times. The chain has TRBV5-1 and TRBJ1-6; the D gene is possibly TRBD1 (6 bases). Germline values: CDR1 SGHRS, CDR2 YFSETQ. The CDR3 consists of 14 residues. V was shortened by 8 bases and J by 6 bases, with 15 bases between the two germline ends. This CDR3 reads CASSTGIGNSPLHF. The DNA for the CDR3 is TGCGCCAGTTCTACAGGGATAGGTAATTCACCCCTCCACTTT.

This sequence joins TRBV10-1 and TRBJ2-7, with 12 nucleotides matching TRBD1. CDR1 is WNHNN and CDR2 is SYGVQD in the germline V gene (reference sequence). J lost 3 bases, V lost 2 bases, and 8 bases had no gene match. There are 17 residues in the CDR3. The CDR3 loop is CASSERFGTGGYYEQYF. As DNA, the CDR3 is TGCGCCAGCAGTGAGAGATTCGGGACAGGGGGCTACTACGAGCAGTACTTC.

J is TRBJ1-2 and V is TRBV5-1; perhaps TRBD1 as D (5 bases). The CDR3 extends over 15 amino acids. Deletions cut 4 bases from V and 8 bases from J, with 21 bases between. CDR1 and CDR2 from the germline V gene are SGHRS and YFSETQ. Written as DNA, the CDR3 is TGCGCCAGCAGCCTCGGGACTGCTATCCTATGGGGCTACACCTTC. Its protein is CASSLGTAILWGYTF.

The chain couples TRBV7-2 to TRBJ2-1; TRBD2 matches at 11 bases. Losses at the gene ends were 3 bases for V and 9 bases for J; bases not matched to a gene: 7. The CDR3 has 15 residues. The germline V gene encodes CDR1 SGHTA and CDR2 FQGNSA. In DNA form, the CDR3 reads TGTGCCAGCAGCTTGGGACTAGCGGAACGGGGTGAGCAGTTCTTC. This translates into CASSLGLAERGEQFF.

The genes are TRBV29-1 and TRBJ2-5; D is uncertain. The CDR3 length is 10 residues. Looked up from germline, CDR1 is SQVTM and CDR2 is ANQGSEA. Deletions cut 8 bases from V and 4 bases from J, with 8 bases between. In DNA, the CDR3 is TGCAGCCCTTTGCGAGAGACCCAGTACTTC. Encoded protein: CSPLRETQYF.

This sequence joins TRBV7-8 and TRBJ2-7; tentative D call: TRBD2 (6 bases). Germline V gives CDR1 SGHVS, CDR2 FQNEAQ. The V end lost 0 bases, the J end lost 2 bases, and 11 bases lay between the germline ends. CDR3 length: 15 amino acids. The CDR3 region is CASSLAAGPAYEQYF. CDR3 nucleotide sequence: TGTGCCAGCAGCTTAGCGGCGGGGCCGGCCTACGAGCAGTACTTC.

This clone showed up just once. The genes are TRBV10-3 and TRBJ2-3, with 9 nucleotides matching TRBD1. Per germline, CDR1 ENHRY and CDR2 SYGVKD. The ends lost 4 bases at V and 4 bases at J; junction bases unmatched: 3. The CDR3 contains 14 residues. The DNA for the CDR3 is TGTGCCATCAGTGGGGGACAGGGTGCAGATACGCAGTATTTT. It is translated as CAISGGQGADTQYF.

The chain uses TRBV6-5 and TRBJ2-1; no firm D call. The germline gives CDR1 MNHEY, CDR2 SVGAGI. The CDR3 runs to 13 residues. V was trimmed by 4 bases and J by 5 bases, leaving 9 bases between them. CDR3 region: CASSSFRHNEQFF. The CDR3 DNA reads TGTGCCAGCAGTTCCTTTCGTCACAATGAGCAGTTCTTC.

This clone was counted ten times or more. The V call is TRBV5-6, the J call TRBJ1-4; D gene uncertain. V was shortened by 0 bases and J by 8 bases, with 11 bases between the two germline ends. This CDR3 is built from 14 residues. Germline V gene sequence: CDR1 SGHDT, CDR2 YYEEEE. The CDR3: CASSLVEVSEKLFF. The DNA of the CDR3 is TGTGCCAGCAGCTTGGTAGAAGTCTCGGAAAAACTGTTTTTT.

This clone appeared once. The chain recombines TRBV28 with TRBJ1-1; 7 bases are shared with TRBD1. The germline V gene encodes CDR1 MDHEN and CDR2 SYDVKM. The CDR3 is 17 amino acids. Losses at the gene ends were 8 bases for V and 4 bases for J; bases not matched to a gene: 19. CDR3 sequence: CASRPGQDFTPSTEAFF. Written as DNA, the CDR3 is TGTGCCAGCCGCCCCGGACAGGACTTTACCCCTTCCACTGAAGCTTTCTTT. Drawing the rest from reference TRBV28 and TRBJ1-1, the complete variable domain is DVKVTQSSRYLVKRTGEKVFLECVQDMDHENMFWYRQDPGLGLRLIYFSYDVKMKEKGDIPEGYSVSREKKERFSLILESASTNQTSMYLCASRPGQDFTPSTEAFFGQGTRLTVV.

This clone is a singleton in its sample. V gene TRBV4-1 combines with J gene TRBJ2-2; the D is unclear. The CDR3 has 16 residues. With 0 bases removed from V and 1 base from J, the gap between germline ends came to 9 bases. The germline V gene encodes CDR1 MGHRA and CDR2 YSYEKL. In nucleotides, the CDR3 is TGCGCCAGCAGCCAAGACGTGGCAGTGAACACCGGGGAGCTGTTTTTT. Its translation: CASSQDVAVNTGELFF.

This chain joins TRBV15 and TRBJ1-1, with TRBD1 as a possible D gene (6 bases). Germline assignment: CDR1 LNHNV and CDR2 YYDKDF (reference sequence). Trimming took 9 bases from V and 5 from J, leaving 16 bases between them. The CDR3 is 13 amino acids. The CDR3 loop is CATRRGASTEAFF. In DNA, the CDR3 is TGTGCCACTCGGCGGGGGGCGTCAACTGAAGCTTTCTTT.

The genes are TRBV19 and TRBJ2-4; 8 positions agree with TRBD1. This CDR3 is built from 15 residues. Trimming at V came to 5 bases and at J to 8 bases, leaving 11 bases not matched to a gene. Per the germline V gene, CDR1 is LNHDA and CDR2 is SQIVND (reference sequence). The CDR3 loop reads CASSVRGRRGDIQYF. The CDR3 DNA reads as TGTGCCAGTAGTGTCAGGGGGCGCAGGGGGGACATTCAGTACTTC.